The T cell receptor (beta chain) described here comes from a study of early T cells in non-severe SARS-CoV-2 infection. In the study overall: From unsorted whole blood, bulk RNA was sequenced, and the chains remained unpaired. Findings of the study overall: The study's VDJdb matching favored anti-spike CD8 responses and missed private and CD4 specificities.

In the library, individual cDNA molecules carried attached unique molecular identifiers. One entry per CDR3 protein results from TCRdb running MiXCR on the 5' RACE reads. There are 100,000 or so distinct CDR3 sequences in the sample; approximately 17% occur only once, and 5.1% lies in the top ten. V was pared by 0 bases and J by 6 bases, with 12 bases between. The germline V gene encodes CDR1 LGHDT and CDR2 YNNKEL (reference sequence). The CDR3 loop spans 14 amino acids. Points on this clonotype: What it recognizes is unknown.

The sequences come from whole blood, collected at baseline. The sequence was obtained from an adult who was a healthcare worker with PCR-confirmed SARS-CoV-2 infection or an uninfected control (not recorded which). The gene calls are TRBV3-1 and TRBJ2-7; D call uncertain. The CDR3 loop is CASSQDHLSLEQYF. The CDR3 bases are TGTGCCAGCAGCCAAGACCACCTCAGCCTCGAGCAGTACTTC.